This T cell receptor beta chain came from a study of T cells in Graves' hyperthyroidism and ophthalmopathy. Overall study: At the time of initial diagnosis and before any treatment, peripheral blood was collected.

RNA transcripts yielded amplified TCR beta CDR3 regions. TCR CDR3 underwent first-round RT-PCR with the HTBI primer set. TCRdb ran MiXCR on the multiplex PCR reads and lists one entry per CDR3 protein. The data show 500,000 to 550,000 distinct CDR3 sequences, just under 20% seen once. Overall study findings and caveats: Prediction of ophthalmopathy progression came a median approximately 7 months pre-onset. The blood repertoire included most of the expanded thyroid clonotypes above 0.001.

Individuals with ophthalmopathy presented a Clinical Activity Score of at least 3, a NOSPECS grade of at least 4 and a duration under 3 months. The length of the CDR3 is 13 residues. The V gene lost 2 bases and the J gene lost 8 bases, with 12 bases spanning the gap. CDR1 SNHLY and CDR2 FYNNEI come from the germline V gene. This clonotype was observed a handful of times. Antigen specificity is unknown. Sequenced input: blood. The receptor was isolated from a man aged 35 to 55 with Graves' ophthalmopathy. The V gene is TRBV2, the J gene TRBJ1-2; a possible D gene is TRBD1 (5 bases). The CDR3 sequence is CASSEIRREGYTF. The CDR3 DNA is TGTGCCAGCAGTGAAATACGCAGGGAGGGCTACACCTTC. Filled out from reference TRBV2 and TRBJ1-2, the complete variable domain reads EPEVTQTPSHQVTQMGQEVILRCVPISNHLYFYWYRQILGQKVEFLVSFYNNEISEKSEIFDDQFSVERPDGSNFTLKIRSTKLEDSAMYFCASSEIRREGYTFGSGTRLTVV.